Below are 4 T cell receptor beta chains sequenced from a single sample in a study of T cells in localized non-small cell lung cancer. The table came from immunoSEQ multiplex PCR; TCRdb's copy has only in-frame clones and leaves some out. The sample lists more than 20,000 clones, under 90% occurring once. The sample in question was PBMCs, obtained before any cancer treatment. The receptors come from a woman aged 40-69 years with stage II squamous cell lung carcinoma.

CDR3 protein: CASSYSASGGSYEQYF. In DNA form, the CDR3 reads TGTGCCAGCAGTTACTCGGCTAGCGGGGGCTCCTACGAGCAGTACTTC. The rearrangement joins TRBV6-6 to TRBJ2-7, with 10 positions matching TRBD2. V lost 0 bases to trimming and J lost 0 bases; unmatched junction nucleotides: 2. CDR1 MNHNY and CDR2 SVGAGI come from the germline V gene (reference sequence). The CDR3 loop spans 16 amino acids.

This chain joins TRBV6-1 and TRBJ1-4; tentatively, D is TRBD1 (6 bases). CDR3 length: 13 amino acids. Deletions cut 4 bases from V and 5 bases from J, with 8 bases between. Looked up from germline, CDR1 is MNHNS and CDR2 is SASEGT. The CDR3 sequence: CASSVRGNEKLFF. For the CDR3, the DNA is TGTGCCAGCAGTGTCAGGGGAAATGAAAAACTGTTTTTT.

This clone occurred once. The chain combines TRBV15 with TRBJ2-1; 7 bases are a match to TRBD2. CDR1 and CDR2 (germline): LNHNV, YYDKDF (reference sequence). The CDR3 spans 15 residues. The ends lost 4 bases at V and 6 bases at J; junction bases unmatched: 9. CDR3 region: CATSKAGRAFNEQFF. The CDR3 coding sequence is TGTGCCACCAGCAAGGCTGGGAGGGCCTTCAATGAGCAGTTCTTC.

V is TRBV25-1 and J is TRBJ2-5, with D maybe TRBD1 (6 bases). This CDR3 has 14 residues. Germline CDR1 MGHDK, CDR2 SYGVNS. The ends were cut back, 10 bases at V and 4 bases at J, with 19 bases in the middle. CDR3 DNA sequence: TGTGCCAACCCGCGATCAGGGGCGCCAGAGACCCAGTACTTC. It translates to CANPRSGAPETQYF.